What follows describes a single TCR beta chain. The antigen remains undetermined. Newly diagnosed hyperthyroidism patients aged 18 to 65 years had disease lasting under 2 months. Uncontrolled infection, other autoimmune disease, pregnancy or lactation led to exclusion. The CDR3 loop spans 14 amino acids. Germline CDR1 reads WSHSY; CDR2 reads SAAADI. V lost 4 bases, J lost 2 bases, and 5 bases stayed unmatched. This record belongs to a study of T cells in Graves' hyperthyroidism and ophthalmopathy. At the level of the study: The authors collected peripheral blood at initial diagnosis, before any treatment.

Regarding the study as a whole: Most expanded thyroid clonotypes above 0.001 also appeared in blood.

Template material for amplifying TCR beta CDR3 regions consisted of RNA transcripts. An initial round of RT-PCR targeting the TCR CDR3 relied on the HTBI primer set. TCRdb analysed the multiplex PCR reads with MiXCR anew, one entry per CDR3 protein. The sample contains about 840,000 distinct CDR3 sequences, roughly 40% of which appear only once. Sequenced input: blood. The origin of this receptor is a man between 18 and 29 years old with Graves' hyperthyroidism. This rearrangement joins TRBV10-2 to TRBJ2-7; 7 positions agree with TRBD1. CDR3 residues: CASSADRITYEQYF. In DNA, the CDR3 is TGCGCCAGCAGTGCGGACAGGATCACCTACGAGCAGTACTTC.